Sequencing of this TCR beta chain was carried out in a study of blood T cell repertoires in COVID-19. Study-wide context: COVID-19 samples collected from the United States, Italy and Spain covered acute and convalescent phases. T cells, B-cell-depleted T cells, or PBMCs provided the cDNA or gDNA that served as material.

This clone appeared a single time. Per the original data handling: Reference gene primer amplification yielded estimated nucleated cell counts. The table came from immunoSEQ multiplex PCR; TCRdb's copy has only in-frame clones and leaves some out. V, J and clone size were drawn from that table, and D and trimming were deduced from the DNA. The table has approximately 67,000 clones, about 89% seen once. The CDR3 length is 14 residues. CDR1 is MDHEN, CDR2 SYDVKM, per germline. V lost 3 bases, J lost 8 bases, and 7 bases stayed unmatched. The sequence came from a man aged 45 to 65 with active COVID-19. Specimen: peripheral blood. The chain combines TRBV28 with TRBJ2-1, with 7 bases that match TRBD1. For the CDR3, the DNA is TGTGCCAGCAGTTTGGCAGGGGGAAGGGATGAGCAGTTCTTC. Translating gives CASSLAGGRDEQFF.